Each of the 4 T cell receptor beta chains below was sequenced from the same sample in a study of T cells in Graves' hyperthyroidism and ophthalmopathy. RNA transcripts were the template for amplifying TCR beta CDR3 regions. The HTBI primer set drove a first-round RT-PCR of the TCR CDR3. One entry per CDR3 protein results from TCRdb running MiXCR on the multiplex PCR reads. The data contain roughly 660,000 distinct CDR3 sequences, around 16% of them singletons. The sequencing input was blood. These TCRs come from a man between 45 and 60 years old with Graves' hyperthyroidism.

This clonotype was detected many times. The junction differs from germline at one of its ends, possibly a read error. The rearrangement links TRBV2 to TRBJ2-1, with 12 bases aligning to TRBD2. This CDR3 region has 15 residues. The germline V gene has CDR1 SNHLY and CDR2 FYNNEI. In nucleotides, the CDR3 is TGTGCCAGCAATGAAGGACTAGCGGGGTACAATGAGCAGTTCTTC. Protein: CASNEGLAGYNEQFF.

The chain has TRBV20-1 and TRBJ2-7, with TRBD2 matching over 12 bases. The CDR3 runs to 13 residues. Germline-derived CDR1 and CDR2 are DFQATT and SNEGSKA (reference sequence). The CDR3 DNA is TGCAGTGCTACGACTAGCGGGAGCTACGAGCCGTACGTC. It translates to CSATTSGSYEPYV.

This clonotype was counted a few times. The genes are TRBV27 and TRBJ2-1; 7 bases are shared with TRBD2. The CDR3 is made up of 14 amino acids. Trimming took 3 bases from V and 6 from J; bases not matched to a gene: 5. CDR1 and CDR2 from the germline V gene are MNHEY and SMNVEV (reference sequence). The CDR3 loop reads CASSLGGIFNEQFF. The DNA of the CDR3 is TGTGCCAGCAGTTTGGGAGGGATATTCAATGAGCAGTTCTTC.

This clonotype showed up just a few times. The V and J genes are TRBV7-3 and TRBJ2-2, with 7 positions matching TRBD1. J was trimmed by 5 bases and V by 0 bases; bases with no gene match: 9. Germline V CDR1 and CDR2: SGHTA, FQGTGA. The CDR3 is made up of 17 amino acids. The CDR3 reads CASSLTREGARTGELFF. The CDR3 DNA is TGTGCCAGCAGCTTAACCCGAGAGGGGGCGAGAACCGGGGAGCTGTTTTTT.